The 32 T cell receptor delta chains below were found in one sample sequenced in a study of γδ T cells in repeated Plasmodium falciparum infection. TCRdb re-called the multiplex PCR reads using CATT. The sample has tens of thousands of delta-chain clones; approximately 1.4% are singletons. Bulk repertoires came from Vgamma9/Vdelta2+ or Vdelta2-negative gammadelta T cells flow-sorted from PBMC. Sequences were obtained from gamma-delta T cells from blood. Receptor source: a pool of human donors (malaria-infected and uninfected, not separated).

This clone was seen a few times. TCRdb shows a much larger clone's protein in place of this DNA's translation, and the two differ at residue 5, likely through a read error; the protein shown is translated from the DNA. The chain joins TRDV1 to TRDJ2; 10 bases are shared with TRDD3. TCRdb offers no J gene call, so here the DNA was matched to germline to obtain one. Germline CDR1 reads TSWWSYY; CDR2 reads QGS. J was trimmed by 1 base and V by 4 bases; bases with no gene match: 24. CDR3 length: 23 residues. This CDR3 is CALGGLSLPSQTGGCNLTAQLFF. The CDR3 bases are TGTGCTCTTGGGGGTCTAAGTCTTCCTAGCCAGACTGGGGGATGTAATTTGACAGCACAACTCTTCTTT.

This clone was detected a few times. The TCRdb protein, from a much larger clone, departs from this DNA's translation at residue 11, likely by read error; the protein shown derives from the DNA. The chain links TRDV2 to TRDJ1, with 8 bases that match TRDD3. No J segment appears in TCRdb, so it was assigned here by matching the sequence to germline. Germline assignment: CDR1 GEAIGNYY and CDR2 EKD. The V and J ends lost 0 bases and 1 base, in that order; junction bases with no gene match: 15. This CDR3 comprises 19 residues. The CDR3 DNA is TGTGCCTGTGACACCACTCCCGTACTGGGGGGTACTGCCACCGATAAACTCATCTTT. This translates into CACDTTPVLGGTATDKLIF.

This clone has ten or more counts. The protein that TCRdb holds for this DNA derives from a much larger clone and differs from the translated DNA at residue 12, which likely indicates a read error; the protein shown here is translated from the DNA. For the CDR3, the DNA is TGTGCTCTTGGGGAACTTTCCACGTGGGCCCCCCGGGGGATGAGGGTCATCTTT. Translated, it gives CALGELSTWAPRGMRVIF. The V gene is TRDV1, the J gene TRDJ1; 7 nucleotides line up with TRDD3. This CDR3 is built from 18 residues. Germline lookup yields CDR1 TSWWSYY and CDR2 QGS. Trimming took 0 bases from V and 12 from J; bases not matched to a gene: 22.

This clone was picked up a small number of times. The protein in TCRdb stems from a much larger clone and differs at residue 6 from this DNA's translation, likely a read error; here the protein is translated from the DNA. The gene calls are TRDV1 and TRDJ1; D not resolved. The J gene comes from matching the DNA to germline here; TCRdb lacks it. The V end was cut by 4 bases, the J end by 5 bases, with 2 bases between. CDR1 is TSWWSYY and CDR2 is QGS in the germline V gene. The CDR3 sequence is 10 residues long. The CDR3 nucleotides read TGTGCTCTTGGGGGAGATAAACTCATCTTT. Its translation: CALGGDKLIF.

This clone has a handful of counts. A far bigger clonotype differs at one base, so this is likely a read error. The identical CDR3 is also encoded by other nucleotide sequences in the sample. The chain carries TRDV2 and TRDJ3; 11 nucleotides agree with TRDD3. The J gene comes from matching the DNA to germline here; TCRdb lacks it. V was clipped by 0 bases and J by 4 bases; unmatched bases: 22. The germline gives CDR1 GEAIGNYY, CDR2 EKD. The CDR3 is made up of 24 amino acids. CDR3 bases: TGTGCCTGTGACACCGTCAAACCAGCCCAGCTGGGGGATACACGCTCTTGGGACACCCGACAGATGTTTTTC. Residues: CACDTVKPAQLGDTRSWDTRQMFF.

This clone was recorded a few times. With a far larger clone one base away, a read error is the likely cause. The sample carries other DNA sequences with the same CDR3. The V and J genes are TRDV2 and TRDJ3; 11 nucleotides agree with TRDD3. TCRdb offers no J gene call, so here the DNA was matched to germline to obtain one. CDR1 and CDR2 (germline): GEAIGNYY, EKD. This CDR3 is built from 19 residues. This CDR3 reads CACDTDGGYGSWDTRQMFF. Here the CDR3 DNA reads TGTGCCTGCGACACCGATGGGGGATACGGGTCCTGGGACACCCGACAGATGTTTTTC.

This clone was counted only a few times. For this DNA, TCRdb reports the protein of a much larger clone, which diverges at residue 9, most likely from a read error; the protein presented here is translated directly from the DNA. The CDR3 region is CACERLGMDTDKLIF. The CDR3 bases are TGTGCCTGTGAACGACTCGGGATGGACACCGATAAACTCATCTTT. This chain joins TRDV2 and TRDJ1; maybe TRDD3 (5 bases). The CDR3 contains 15 residues. V was clipped by 4 bases and J by 0 bases, with 14 bases between them. Germline values: CDR1 GEAIGNYY, CDR2 EKD.

This clone was picked up many times. A read error likely explains why the TCRdb protein, taken from a much larger clone, differs from this DNA's translation at residue 14; the protein shown is translated from the DNA. The rearrangement uses TRDV1 and TRDJ1; no clear D gene. V lost 2 bases to trimming and J lost 0 bases, with 34 bases between them. This CDR3 comprises 23 residues. CDR1 TSWWSYY and CDR2 QGS come from the germline V gene. The CDR3 DNA reads as TGTGCTCTTGGGGAAGACCCGTCCCCTCTCTATAAGTCACTCTCCCCGTACACCGATAAACTCATCTTT. It yields the protein CALGEDPSPLYKSLSPYTDKLIF.

This clone was seen many times. The chain is built from TRDV1 and TRDJ1; 10 nucleotides match TRDD3. Because TCRdb records no J gene, it was assigned here through a match of the DNA to germline. CDR3 length: 19 amino acids. The V and J ends lost 1 base and 3 bases, in that order; junction bases with no gene match: 14. The germline gives CDR1 TSWWSYY, CDR2 QGS. The CDR3 here is CALGERGLLLGDPADKLIF. For the CDR3, the DNA is TGTGCTCTTGGGGAACGTGGTCTCCTACTGGGGGATCCGGCCGATAAACTCATCTTT.

This clone was found a few times. The protein TCRdb gives is from a much larger clone and does not agree with this DNA's translation at residue 3, likely a read error; the protein shown here comes from the DNA. The V gene is TRDV2, the J gene TRDJ1, with D possibly TRDD3 on 7 matching bases. CDR1 is GEAIGNYY and CDR2 is EKD in the germline V gene. The CDR3 is 23 amino acids. The CDR3 protein is CARDTIDSSWKTGDVTATDKLIF. The CDR3 bases are TGTGCCCGTGACACCATTGACTCTTCCTGGAAGACTGGGGATGTTACGGCGACCGATAAACTCATCTTT.

There are many counts of this clone. The likely explanation is a read error, given a far larger clone one base away. This same CDR3 is encoded by further DNA sequences in the sample. The rearrangement uses TRDV1 and TRDJ1, with 9 bases that match TRDD3. J lost 1 base, V lost 3 bases, and 27 bases had no gene match. The CDR3 runs to 23 residues. Germline CDR1 and CDR2: TSWWSYY and QGS. CDR3 residues: CALGDPSFLRRTGGTGPTDKLIF. The CDR3 region has the DNA TGTGCTCTTGGGGACCCCTCATTCCTAAGGCGAACTGGGGGAACGGGCCCCACCGATAAACTCATCTTT.

This clone was counted at least ten times. The chain employs TRDV2 and TRDJ1; 9 positions match TRDD3. V was pared by 3 bases and J by 0 bases, with 22 bases of the junction left unmatched. The CDR3 contains 21 residues. Germline V CDR1 and CDR2: GEAIGNYY, EKD. The CDR3 coding sequence is TGTGCCTGTGACCGCTTGGTTCCTACGAGTACTGGGGGACAGTACACCGATAAACTCATCTTT. Translating it yields CACDRLVPTSTGGQYTDKLIF.

This clone was observed many times. This is likely an artifact of a read error, given a far larger clone one base away. This same CDR3 is encoded by further DNA sequences in the sample. The chain is built from TRDV1 and TRDJ1, with 13 positions matching TRDD3. The CDR3 is made up of 18 amino acids. Germline CDR1 TSWWSYY, CDR2 QGS. The CDR3: CALGEPYWGIRRGDKLIF. The CDR3 DNA reads TGTGCTCTTGGGGAACCGTACTGGGGGATACGCCGGGGCGATAAACTCATCTTC.

A word on this clone: This is likely an artifact of a read error, given a far larger clone one base away. Other nucleotide sequences from this sample produce the same CDR3. The CDR3 DNA reads as TGTGCTCTTGGGGGACGTTGCACCGAATCTGGGGACAAAAAGCTCATCTTT. It specifies CALGGRCTESGDKKLIF. The chain recombines TRDV1 with TRDJ1, with D maybe TRDD3 (6 bases). The CDR3 spans 17 residues. Trimming removed 4 bases from V and 11 bases from J, with 29 bases in between. The germline V gene has CDR1 TSWWSYY and CDR2 QGS.

To note about this clone: TCRdb's listed protein matches a much larger clone and diverges from this DNA's translation at residue 3, likely through a read error; the protein shown comes from the DNA. The chain joins TRDV2 to TRDJ1, with 11 bases that match TRDD3. Here the J gene came from matching the DNA to germline, since TCRdb omits it. The V gene's germline CDR1 is GEAIGNYY and CDR2 EKD. This CDR3 contains 16 residues. CDR3 sequence (DNA): TGTGCCCGTGACCCTGTCTCTGGGGGATACAACGATAAACTCATCTTT. The encoded protein is CARDPVSGGYNDKLIF.

There are a few counts of this clone. Only one base separates this from a far larger clonotype, so it likely reflects a read error. This specimen includes other DNA sequences encoding the same CDR3. The V call is TRDV1, the J call TRDJ1; D is perhaps TRDD3 (5 bases). The J gene, missing from TCRdb, was assigned here through DNA to germline matching. The CDR3 runs to 21 residues. Germline V gene sequence: CDR1 TSWWSYY, CDR2 QGS. CDR3 amino acids: CALGELVLIDPRGGATDKLIF. CDR3 nucleotide sequence: TGTGCTCTTGGAGAACTAGTTCTAATTGACCCTCGGGGGGGTGCCACCGATAAACTCATCTTT.

Comment on this clone: The protein that TCRdb holds for this DNA derives from a much larger clone and differs from the translated DNA at residue 10, which likely indicates a read error; the protein shown here is translated from the DNA. The chain combines TRDV2 with TRDJ1, with unresolved D. The J gene was not available in TCRdb and was assigned here by matching the DNA to germline segments. Looked up from germline, CDR1 is GEAIGNYY and CDR2 is EKD. V gave up 0 bases and J gave up 0 bases, with 16 bases separating them. The length of the CDR3 is 17 residues. The CDR3, as DNA: TGTGCCTGTGACACCGTGGGACAGCCAGGCCACACCGATAAACTCATCTTT. Translating gives CACDTVGQPGHTDKLIF.

A few counts support this clone. Given a far larger clone just one base away, this is likely a sequencing read error. Other DNA sequences from this sample encode an identical CDR3 as well. V usage is TRDV2 and J usage is TRDJ1; 11 positions match TRDD3. Here the J gene was assigned by germline matching of the DNA, as TCRdb has none. The CDR3 contains 23 residues. Trimming took 0 bases from V and 7 from J; bases not matched to a gene: 30. Germline CDR1 reads GEAIGNYY; CDR2 reads EKD. CDR3 amino acids: CACDTAPARGVGDTTYLPGKLIF. The CDR3 region has the DNA TGTGCCTGTGACACCGCCCCGGCGCGTGGAGTGGGGGATACGACCTACCTACCTGGTAAACTCATCTTT.

A few counts support this clone. A far larger clone is off by one base, so a read error is likely. Other DNA sequences in this specimen translate into the identical CDR3. This chain links TRDV1 with TRDJ1; D is possibly TRDD3 (6 bases). V lost 6 bases and J 1 base, leaving 27 bases between the germline ends. Germline CDR1 is TSWWSYY and CDR2 is QGS. CDR3 length: 19 amino acids. Here the CDR3 DNA reads TGTGCTCTTGGTTCTATTATCTGGGGACCAGGAGTCAGCACCGATAAACTCATCTTT. The encoded protein is CALGSIIWGPGVSTDKLIF.

This clone has only a few counts. The protein in TCRdb stems from a much larger clone and differs at residue 6 from this DNA's translation, likely a read error; here the protein is translated from the DNA. The rearrangement joins TRDV2 to TRDJ2; a weak D match, TRDD3 (5 bases). The germline CDR1 and CDR2 sequences are GEAIGNYY and EKD. V was shortened by 0 bases and J by 4 bases, with 8 bases between the two germline ends. CDR3 length: 14 amino acids. The CDR3 DNA reads as TGTGCCTGTGACACCAATACTGGGACAGCACAACTCTTCTTT. Protein: CACDTNTGTAQLFF.

Concerning this clone: A far more abundant clone sits one base away, making this likely a read error. Within the sample, other DNA sequences also encode this same CDR3. V is TRDV2 and J is TRDJ2, with 11 bases that match TRDD3. TCRdb gives no J gene; it was assigned here by matching the DNA to germline. The CDR3 length is 17 residues. Per germline, CDR1 GEAIGNYY and CDR2 EKD. The CDR3 reads CACDTLGDTNLTAQLFF. The DNA for the CDR3 is TGTGCCTGTGACACTCTGGGGGATACAAATTTGACAGCGCAACTCTTCTTT.

With regard to this clone: Given a far larger clone just one base away, this is likely a sequencing read error. Other DNA variants within this sample encode the same CDR3. V usage is TRDV3 and J usage is TRDJ1, with D tentatively TRDD2 (6 bases). Germline lookup yields CDR1 TVYSNPD and CDR2 GDNSRS (reference sequence). The CDR3 runs to 15 residues. Here the CDR3 DNA reads TGTGCCTTTTATACTCCTACCGTACGCACCGATAAGCTCATCTTT. Amino acids: CAFYTPTVRTDKLIF.

This clone occurred a few times. A read error likely explains this, since a far larger clone differs by one base. The sample carries other DNA sequences with the same CDR3. The chain links TRDV1 to TRDJ1, with TRDD3 matching 13 bases. TCRdb supplies no J gene; here it was assigned by aligning the nucleotide sequence to germline. The CDR3 sequence is 22 residues long. Germline assignment: CDR1 TSWWSYY and CDR2 QGS. The CDR3 region has the DNA TGTGCTCTCGGGGAACTAGTTGACGGATTTTACTGGGGGATACGCATGTGCGATAAACTCATCTTT. It specifies CALGELVDGFYWGIRMCDKLIF.

Turning to this clone: This is likely an artifact of a read error, given a far larger clone one base away. Other nucleotide sequences from this sample produce the same CDR3. This chain connects TRDV1 to TRDJ1; 10 bases line up with TRDD3. The J gene was missing in TCRdb and was found by matching the end of the DNA to germline. CDR3 length: 20 amino acids. Per germline, CDR1 TSWWSYY and CDR2 QGS. The CDR3 loop reads CALGELGDAYWGIGTDKLIF. CDR3 nucleotides: TGTGCTCTTGGGGAACTTGGGGATGCGTACTGGGGGATTGGAACCGACAAACTCATCTTT.

In this sample, this clone turned up many times. This likely traces to a read error, being one base from a far larger clone. The same CDR3 is also encoded by other DNA sequences in this sample. The chain employs TRDV1 and TRDJ1; TRDD3 matches at 10 bases. Trimming removed 1 base from V and 2 bases from J; junction bases left unmatched: 22. Germline V lookup: CDR1 TSWWSYY, CDR2 QGS. This CDR3 is 22 amino acids long. The DNA of the CDR3 is TGTGCTCTTGGGGAACGGCCTCTAAAGGCGTGGTACTGGGGGATGCGAACCGATAAACTCATCTTT. This sequence encodes CALGERPLKAWYWGMRTDKLIF.

As concerns this clone: The protein recorded in TCRdb matches a much larger clone and deviates from this DNA's translation at residue 11, suggesting a read error; the protein here is obtained by translating the DNA. V gene TRDV2 was called; the J gene was not. Per germline, CDR1 GEAIGNYY and CDR2 EKD. The CDR3 is made up of 13 amino acids. The CDR3 sequence: CACDTWDTRQRFF. CDR3 DNA: TGTGCCTGTGACACCTGGGACACCCGACAGAGGTTTTTC.

This clone was detected a few times. A far bigger clonotype differs at one base, so this is likely a read error. Additional DNA sequences in this sample encode the identical CDR3. The chain recombines TRDV1 with TRDJ1; 7 bases are shared with TRDD3. Germline V lookup: CDR1 TSWWSYY, CDR2 QGS. V gave up 2 bases and J gave up 0 bases; unmatched junction bases: 21. CDR3 length: 21 amino acids. CDR3 sequence: CALGESLSYPFLGVYTDKLIF. The CDR3 coding sequence is TGTGCTCTTGGGGAATCGCTCTCCTATCCTTTCCTGGGGGTGTACACCGATAAACTCATCTTT.

A word on this clone: TCRdb's listed protein matches a much larger clone and diverges from this DNA's translation at residue 8, likely through a read error; the protein shown comes from the DNA. The chain combines TRDV2 with TRDJ1, with 9 bases identical to TRDD3. As TCRdb names no J gene, one was assigned here on the basis of a DNA match to germline. V trimming: 0 bases; J trimming: 0 bases; junction bases outside the gene matches: 34. Germline V gene data show CDR1 as GEAIGNYY and CDR2 as EKD. This CDR3 spans 26 amino acids. CDR3 loop: CACDTNFSRTHPKGLGDWGYTDKLIF. The DNA of the CDR3 is TGTGCCTGTGACACCAACTTCAGTCGAACGCATCCTAAAGGACTGGGGGACTGGGGGTACACCGATAAACTCATCTTT.

This clone was observed a handful of times. TCRdb's protein, taken from a much larger clone, differs from this DNA's translation at residue 15, likely owing to a read error; the protein displayed comes from the DNA. The rearrangement uses TRDV1 and TRDJ1; D may be TRDD3 (6 bases). V was clipped by 0 bases and J by 9 bases, with 29 bases between them. This CDR3 is built from 19 residues. The germline V gene has CDR1 TSWWSYY and CDR2 QGS. The CDR3 sequence: CALGELPRLGNTDPAELIF. The CDR3 DNA is TGTGCTCTTGGGGAACTACCCCGTCTGGGGAATACGGACCCTGCGGAACTCATCTTT.

A word on this clone: TCRdb shows a much larger clone's protein in place of this DNA's translation, and the two differ at residue 23, likely through a read error; the protein shown is translated from the DNA. For the V gene the call is TRDV1; the J gene has no call; the table gives TRDD3 as D, unverified against the DNA. The CDR3 loop spans 25 amino acids. Germline values: CDR1 TSWWSYY, CDR2 QGS. The DNA for the CDR3 is TGTGCTCTTGGGAAGGGGAGTTCCTACATCCATTATGGGGGATACGCTTACTCCTACACCGATAAACCCATCTTT. It yields the protein CALGKGSSYIHYGGYAYSYTDKPIF.

This clone was seen only a few times. Since a far larger clone is one base different, this is likely a read error. The sample has other DNA sequences that encode this CDR3 too. This chain joins TRDV1 and TRDJ1; 12 bases line up with TRDD3. Matching the DNA to germline supplied the J gene, which TCRdb does not give. CDR3 size: 19 residues. CDR1 is TSWWSYY, CDR2 QGS, per germline. This CDR3 reads CALGEGRIWGIRYTDKLIF. CDR3 coding DNA: TGTGCTCTTGGGGAAGGTCGGATCTGGGGGATACGGTACACTGATAAACTCATCTTT.

With regard to this clone: This DNA's translation and the protein TCRdb lists, from a much larger clone, do not match at residue 16, likely due to a read error; the protein shown is translated from the DNA. Here the V gene is TRDV1, but the J gene went uncalled; TRDD3 was called by the table and not checked on the DNA. The CDR3 consists of 20 residues. Germline CDR1 TSWWSYY, CDR2 QGS. The CDR3 DNA reads as TGTGCTCTTGGGGAACCCCCCCCTTTCCTATTCGGTCATTCCCCTAATAAGCTCATCTTT. Translation gives CALGEPPPFLFGHSPNKLIF.